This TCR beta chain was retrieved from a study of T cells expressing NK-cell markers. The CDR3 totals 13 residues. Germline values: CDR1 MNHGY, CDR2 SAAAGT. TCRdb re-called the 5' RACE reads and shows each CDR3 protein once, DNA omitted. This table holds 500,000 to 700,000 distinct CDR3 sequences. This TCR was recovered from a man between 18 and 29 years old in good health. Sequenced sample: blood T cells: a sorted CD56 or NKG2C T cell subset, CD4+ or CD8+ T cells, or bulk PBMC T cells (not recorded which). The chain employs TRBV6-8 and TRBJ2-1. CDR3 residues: CASSYPITTKQFF.